This T cell receptor beta chain came from a study of blood T cell repertoires in COVID-19. On the study more broadly: T cells, B-cell-depleted T cells, or PBMCs provided the cDNA or gDNA that served as material.

The CDR3 is 14 residues long. V gave up 4 bases and J gave up 7 bases; unmatched junction bases: 6. CDR1 is SGHRS, CDR2 YFSETQ, per germline. This clone was observed a single time. The authors' processing: Reference gene primer amplification in the assay estimated nucleated cell counts. Repertoires were generated with immunoSEQ multiplex PCR, while TCRdb's copy carries only in-frame clones and drops some. Clonal size and the V and J genes are those of that table, whereas D and trimming came from the DNA. Of 110,000 or so clones in the sample, 86% were seen once. This chain connects TRBV5-1 to TRBJ1-4; 8 bases are a match to TRBD1. The sequenced sample consisted of peripheral blood. This receptor was obtained from a man between 65 and 85 years old who had recovered from COVID-19. The CDR3, as DNA: TGCGCCAGCAGCCGTCAGGGGGCCGGTGAAAAACTGTTTTTT. It is translated as CASSRQGAGEKLFF.